The 6 T cell receptor beta chains below all came from one sample that was sequenced in a study of OX40 agonist ivuxolimab in advanced cancers. Here immunoSEQ multiplex PCR was the method, and the copy in TCRdb shows in-frame clones only, minus some. The sample contains approximately 86,000 clones, 70% to 90% of which appear only once. The sample consisted of CD4+ or CD8+ T cells sorted from blood, taken in a trial of the OX40 agonist ivuxolimab. Source of these receptors: an adult with an advanced solid tumor such as melanoma, head and neck, liver or kidney cancer.

V is TRBV9 and J is TRBJ1-2; possible D gene TRBD1, 5 bases. CDR3 length: 16 amino acids. Trimming took off 0 bases at V and 0 bases at J, with 12 bases between the two ends. Germline V gives CDR1 SGDLS, CDR2 YYNGEE. Here the CDR3 reads CASSVVPGGANYGYTF. CDR3 DNA sequence: TGTGCCAGCAGCGTAGTCCCCGGGGGAGCTAACTATGGCTACACCTTC.

The V gene is TRBV7-8, the J gene TRBJ1-3; no definite D call. The V and J ends lost 3 bases and 4 bases respectively, with 10 bases between them. The CDR3 totals 14 residues. Germline V gene sequence: CDR1 SGHVS, CDR2 FQNEAQ. The CDR3 protein is CASSFDVGGNTIYF. DNA of the CDR3: TGTGCCAGCAGCTTCGACGTCGGGGGAAACACCATATATTTT.

This clone has just one count. The chain is built from TRBV7-2 and TRBJ1-2; 7 nucleotides match TRBD1. J was trimmed by 5 bases and V by 3 bases; bases with no gene match: 9. CDR1 and CDR2 (germline): SGHTA, FQGNSA. The CDR3 is 15 amino acids. In DNA form, the CDR3 reads TGTGCCAGCAGCTTCCGACAGGGCCGGGGGTATGGCTACACCTTC. Residues: CASSFRQGRGYGYTF. Supplemented by reference TRBV7-2 and TRBJ1-2, the full variable domain reads GAGVSQSPSNKVTEKGKDVELRCDPISGHTALYWYRQSLGQGLEFLIYFQGNSAPDKSGLPSDRFSAERTGGSVSTLTIQRTQQEDSAVYLCASSFRQGRGYGYTFGSGTRLTVV.

The chain links TRBV4-3 to TRBJ1-4, with a weak D call TRBD1 (5 bases). V lost 1 base to trimming and J lost 4 bases, with 13 bases between them. There are 16 residues in the CDR3. CDR1 is LGHNA and CDR2 is YSLEER in the germline V gene. Written as DNA, the CDR3 is TGCGCCAGCAGCCAAGGGATCCGGGACGTTAATGAAAAACTGTTTTTT. Its protein product is CASSQGIRDVNEKLFF.

The chain joins TRBV18 to TRBJ2-1, with 7 bases identical to TRBD1. V was pared by 0 bases and J by 9 bases, with 8 bases of the junction left unmatched. The CDR3 extends over 15 amino acids. The germline gives CDR1 KGHSH, CDR2 LQKENI. This chain's CDR3 is CASSPPPQGSGEQFF. For the CDR3, the DNA is TGTGCCAGCTCACCACCGCCACAGGGGAGCGGTGAGCAGTTCTTC.

V usage is TRBV11-3 and J usage is TRBJ2-1; D perhaps matches TRBD1 (6 bases). The germline gives CDR1 SGHNT, CDR2 YENEEA. The V and J ends lost 5 bases and 4 bases respectively, with 12 bases between them. CDR3 length equals 14 residues. In nucleotides, the CDR3 is TGTGCCAGCAGCCCGAGGGACATTTACAATGAGCAGTTCTTC. Amino acids: CASSPRDIYNEQFF.